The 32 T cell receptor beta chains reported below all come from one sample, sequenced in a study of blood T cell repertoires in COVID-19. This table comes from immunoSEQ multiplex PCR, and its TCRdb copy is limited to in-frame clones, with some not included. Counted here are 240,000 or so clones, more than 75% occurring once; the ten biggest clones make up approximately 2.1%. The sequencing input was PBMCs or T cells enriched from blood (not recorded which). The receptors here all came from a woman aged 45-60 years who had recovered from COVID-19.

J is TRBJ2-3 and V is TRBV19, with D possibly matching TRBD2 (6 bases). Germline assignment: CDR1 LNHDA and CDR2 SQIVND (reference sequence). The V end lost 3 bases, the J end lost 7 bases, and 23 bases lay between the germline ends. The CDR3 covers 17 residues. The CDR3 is CASSIQKDAPAGNTQYF. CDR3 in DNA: TGTGCCAGTAGTATCCAAAAAGACGCACCCGCGGGGAATACGCAGTATTTT.

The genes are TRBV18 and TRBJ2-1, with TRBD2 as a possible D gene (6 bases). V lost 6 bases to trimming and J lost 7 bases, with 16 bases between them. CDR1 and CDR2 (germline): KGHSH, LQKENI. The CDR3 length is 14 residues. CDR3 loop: CASSSGTLNNEQFF. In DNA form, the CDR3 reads TGTGCCAGCTCGTCCGGGACTCTTAATAATGAGCAGTTCTTC.

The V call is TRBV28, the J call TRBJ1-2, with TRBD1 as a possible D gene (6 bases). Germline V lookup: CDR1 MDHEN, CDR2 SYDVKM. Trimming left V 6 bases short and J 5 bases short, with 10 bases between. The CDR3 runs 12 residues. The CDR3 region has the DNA TGTGCCAGCAGCTGGACAGCTTATGGCTACACCTTC. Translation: CASSWTAYGYTF.

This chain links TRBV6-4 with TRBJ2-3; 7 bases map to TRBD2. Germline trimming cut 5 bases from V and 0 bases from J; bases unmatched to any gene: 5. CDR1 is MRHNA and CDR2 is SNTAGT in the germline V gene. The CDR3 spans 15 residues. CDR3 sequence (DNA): TGTGCCAGCAGTCTAAGCGGGGCTAGCACAGATACGCAGTATTTT. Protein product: CASSLSGASTDTQYF.

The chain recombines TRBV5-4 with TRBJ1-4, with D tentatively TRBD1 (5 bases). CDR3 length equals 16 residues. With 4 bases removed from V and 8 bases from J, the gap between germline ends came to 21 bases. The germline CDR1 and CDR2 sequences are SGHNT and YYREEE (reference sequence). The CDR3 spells CASSHPNQGGREKLFF. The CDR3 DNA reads TGTGCCAGCAGCCACCCCAACCAGGGAGGTCGGGAAAAACTGTTTTTT. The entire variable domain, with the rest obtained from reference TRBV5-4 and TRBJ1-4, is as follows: ETGVTQSPTHLIKTRGQQVTLRCSSQSGHNTVSWYQQALGQGPQFIFQYYREEENGRGNFPPRFSGLQFPNYSSELNVNALELDDSALYLCASSHPNQGGREKLFFGSGTQLSVL.

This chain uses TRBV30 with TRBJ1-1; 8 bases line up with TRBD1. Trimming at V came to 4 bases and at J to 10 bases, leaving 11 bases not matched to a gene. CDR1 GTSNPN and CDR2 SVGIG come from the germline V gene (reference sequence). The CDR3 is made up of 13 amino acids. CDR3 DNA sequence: TGTGCCTGGAACCAAGACAGGGGCACCGGAGCTTTCTTT. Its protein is CAWNQDRGTGAFF.

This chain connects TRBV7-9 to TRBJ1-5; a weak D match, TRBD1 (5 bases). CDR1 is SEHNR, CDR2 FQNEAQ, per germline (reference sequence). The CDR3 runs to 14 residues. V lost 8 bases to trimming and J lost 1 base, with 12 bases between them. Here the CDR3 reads CASGGIGSNQPQHF. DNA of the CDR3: TGTGCCAGCGGGGGGATCGGGAGCAATCAGCCCCAGCATTTT. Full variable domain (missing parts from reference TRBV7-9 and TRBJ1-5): DTGVSQNPRHKITKRGQNVTFRCDPISEHNRLYWYRQTLGQGPEFLTYFQNEAQLEKSRLLSDRFSAERPKGSFSTLEIQRTEQGDSAMYLCASGGIGSNQPQHFGDGTRLSIL.

In DNA form, the CDR3 reads TGTGCCAGCAGTCCGACAGTTTCCTACGAGCAGTACTTC. This encodes CASSPTVSYEQYF. The J gene is TRBJ2-7, the V gene TRBV6-2 or TRBV6-3; D may be TRBD1 (5 bases). V was pared by 5 bases and J by 1 base, with 9 bases between. Germline loops: CDR1 MNHEY, CDR2 SVGEGT. The CDR3 runs to 13 residues.

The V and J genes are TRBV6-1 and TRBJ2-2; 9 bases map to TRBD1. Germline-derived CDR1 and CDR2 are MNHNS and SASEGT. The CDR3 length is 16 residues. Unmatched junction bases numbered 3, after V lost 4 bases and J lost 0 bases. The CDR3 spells CASSGRTGANTGELFF. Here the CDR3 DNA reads TGTGCCAGCAGTGGCCGGACAGGGGCGAACACCGGGGAGCTGTTTTTT.

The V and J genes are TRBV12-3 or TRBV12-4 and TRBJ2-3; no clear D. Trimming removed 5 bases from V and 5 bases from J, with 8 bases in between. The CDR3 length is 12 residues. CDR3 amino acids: CASSQVLDTQYF. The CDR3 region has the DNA TGTGCCAGCAGTCAGGTCCTAGATACGCAGTATTTT.

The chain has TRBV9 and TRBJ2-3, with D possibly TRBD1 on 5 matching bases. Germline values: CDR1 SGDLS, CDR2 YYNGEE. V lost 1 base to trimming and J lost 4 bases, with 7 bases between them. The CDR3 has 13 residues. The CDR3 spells CASSVQGPDTQYF. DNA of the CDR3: TGTGCCAGCAGCGTACAGGGTCCAGATACGCAGTATTTT. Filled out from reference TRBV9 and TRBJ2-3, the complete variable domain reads DSGVTQTPKHLITATGQRVTLRCSPRSGDLSVYWYQQSLDQGLQFLIQYYNGEERAKGNILERFSAQQFPDLHSELNLSSLELGDSALYFCASSVQGPDTQYFGPGTRLTVL.

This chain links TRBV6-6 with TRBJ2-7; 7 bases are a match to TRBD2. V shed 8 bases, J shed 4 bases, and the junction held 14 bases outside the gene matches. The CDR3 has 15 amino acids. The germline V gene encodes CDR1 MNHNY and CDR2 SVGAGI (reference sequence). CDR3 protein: CASSPRGGKFYEQYF. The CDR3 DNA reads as TGTGCCAGCTCACCCCGGGGAGGGAAATTTTACGAGCAGTACTTC.

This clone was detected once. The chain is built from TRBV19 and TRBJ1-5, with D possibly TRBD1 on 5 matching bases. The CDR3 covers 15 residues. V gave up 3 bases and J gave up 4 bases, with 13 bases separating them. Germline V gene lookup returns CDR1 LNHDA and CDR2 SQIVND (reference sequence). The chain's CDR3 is CASSMGSRVNQPQHF. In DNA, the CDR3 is TGTGCCAGTAGTATGGGGTCCAGGGTGAATCAGCCCCAGCATTTT.

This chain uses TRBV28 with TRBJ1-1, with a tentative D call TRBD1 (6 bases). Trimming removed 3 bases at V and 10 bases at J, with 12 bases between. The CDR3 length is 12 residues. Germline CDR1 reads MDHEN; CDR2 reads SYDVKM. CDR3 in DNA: TGTGCCAGCAGTTTCCCCAGGGGAAGAGCTTTCTTT. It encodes CASSFPRGRAFF.

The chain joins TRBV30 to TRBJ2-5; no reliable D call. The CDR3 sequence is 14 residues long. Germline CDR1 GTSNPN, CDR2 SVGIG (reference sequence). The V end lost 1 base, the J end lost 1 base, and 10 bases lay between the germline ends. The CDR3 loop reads CAWSGDLLQETQYF. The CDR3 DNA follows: TGTGCCTGGAGTGGCGATCTGCTCCAAGAGACCCAGTACTTC.

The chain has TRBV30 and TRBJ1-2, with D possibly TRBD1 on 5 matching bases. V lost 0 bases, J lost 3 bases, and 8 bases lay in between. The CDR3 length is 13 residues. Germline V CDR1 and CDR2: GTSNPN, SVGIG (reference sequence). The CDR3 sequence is CAWSVQAHYGYTF. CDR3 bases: TGTGCCTGGAGTGTACAGGCCCACTATGGCTACACCTTC.

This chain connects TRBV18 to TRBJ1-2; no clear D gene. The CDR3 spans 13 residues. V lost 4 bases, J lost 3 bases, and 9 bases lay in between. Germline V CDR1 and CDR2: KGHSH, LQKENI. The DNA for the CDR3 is TGTGCCAGCTCACAACGGAGAGACTATGGCTACACCTTC. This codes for CASSQRRDYGYTF.

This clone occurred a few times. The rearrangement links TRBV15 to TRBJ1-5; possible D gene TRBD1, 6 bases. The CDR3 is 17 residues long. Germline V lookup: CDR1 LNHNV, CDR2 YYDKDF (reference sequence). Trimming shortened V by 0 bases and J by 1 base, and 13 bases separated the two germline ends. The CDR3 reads CATSRERAGVSNQPQHF. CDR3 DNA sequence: TGTGCCACCAGCAGAGAGAGGGCAGGGGTGAGCAATCAGCCCCAGCATTTT.

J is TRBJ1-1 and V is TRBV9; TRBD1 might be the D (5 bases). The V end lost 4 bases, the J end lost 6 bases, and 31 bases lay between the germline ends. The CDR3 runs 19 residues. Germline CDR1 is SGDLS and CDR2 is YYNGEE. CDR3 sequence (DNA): TGTGCCAGCAGCCCGAGTCTCAGAGGGCCTGGGGGGGGAAGGGCTGAAGCTTTCTTT. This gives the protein CASSPSLRGPGGGRAEAFF.

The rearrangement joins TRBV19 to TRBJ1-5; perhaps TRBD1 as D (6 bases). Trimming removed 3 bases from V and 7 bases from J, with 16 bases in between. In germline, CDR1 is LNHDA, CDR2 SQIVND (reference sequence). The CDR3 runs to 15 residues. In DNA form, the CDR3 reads TGTGCCAGTAGTATTCGGGGGGCAGGTAACCAGCCCCAGCATTTT. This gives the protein CASSIRGAGNQPQHF.

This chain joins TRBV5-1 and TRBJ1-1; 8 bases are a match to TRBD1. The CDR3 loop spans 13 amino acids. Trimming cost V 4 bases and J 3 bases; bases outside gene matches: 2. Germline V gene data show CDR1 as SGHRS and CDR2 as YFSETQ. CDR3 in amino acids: CASSQTGDTEAFF. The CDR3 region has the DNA TGCGCCAGCAGCCAGACAGGGGACACTGAAGCTTTCTTT.

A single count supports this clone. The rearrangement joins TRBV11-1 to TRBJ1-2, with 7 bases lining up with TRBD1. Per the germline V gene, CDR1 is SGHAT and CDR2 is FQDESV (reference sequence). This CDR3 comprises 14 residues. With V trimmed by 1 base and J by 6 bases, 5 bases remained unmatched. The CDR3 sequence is CASSLEGASNGYTF. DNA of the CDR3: TGTGCCAGCAGCTTAGAGGGGGCGTCCAATGGCTACACCTTC.

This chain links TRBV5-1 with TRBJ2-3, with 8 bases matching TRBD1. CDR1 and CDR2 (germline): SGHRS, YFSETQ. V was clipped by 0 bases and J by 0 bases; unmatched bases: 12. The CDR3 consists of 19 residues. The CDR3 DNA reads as TGCGCCAGCAGCTTGGCCGGTCGAGGACAGGGCCGGAGCACAGATACGCAGTATTTT. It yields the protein CASSLAGRGQGRSTDTQYF.

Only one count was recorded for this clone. The CDR3 coding sequence is TGTGCCAGCAGCTCTACTTGGGGGGGAGCAGACACCGGGGAGCTGTTTTTT. This encodes CASSSTWGGADTGELFF. The chain uses TRBV7-9 and TRBJ2-2; 7 bases are shared with TRBD2. Germline CDR1 reads SEHNR; CDR2 reads FQNEAQ (reference sequence). V shed 4 bases and J 3 bases; nucleotides not matched to a gene: 11. CDR3 length equals 17 residues.

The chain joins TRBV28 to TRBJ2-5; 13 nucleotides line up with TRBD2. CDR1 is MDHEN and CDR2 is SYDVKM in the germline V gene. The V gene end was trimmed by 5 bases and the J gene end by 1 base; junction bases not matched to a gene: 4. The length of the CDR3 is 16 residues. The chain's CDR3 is CASSAGLAGAQETQYF. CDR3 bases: TGTGCCAGCAGTGCAGGACTAGCGGGGGCCCAAGAGACCCAGTACTTC.

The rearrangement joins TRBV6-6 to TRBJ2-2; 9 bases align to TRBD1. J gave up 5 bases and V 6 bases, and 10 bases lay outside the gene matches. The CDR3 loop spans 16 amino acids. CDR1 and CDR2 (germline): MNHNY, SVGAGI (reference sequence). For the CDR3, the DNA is TGTGCCAGCAGCACCTGGTTGACAGGGGGTACCGGGGAGCTGTTTTTT. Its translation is CASSTWLTGGTGELFF.

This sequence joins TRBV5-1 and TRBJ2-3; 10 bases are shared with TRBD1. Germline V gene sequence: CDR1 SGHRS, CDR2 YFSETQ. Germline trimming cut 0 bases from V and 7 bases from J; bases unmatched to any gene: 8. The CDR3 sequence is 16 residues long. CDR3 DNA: TGCGCCAGCAGCTTGGATGGGACAGGGGCTGTAAATACGCAGTATTTT. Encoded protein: CASSLDGTGAVNTQYF. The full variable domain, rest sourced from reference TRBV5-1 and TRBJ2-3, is KAGVTQTPRYLIKTRGQQVTLSCSPISGHRSVSWYQQTPGQGLQFLFEYFSETQRNKGNFPGRFSGRQFSNSRSEMNVSTLELGDSALYLCASSLDGTGAVNTQYFGPGTRLTVL.

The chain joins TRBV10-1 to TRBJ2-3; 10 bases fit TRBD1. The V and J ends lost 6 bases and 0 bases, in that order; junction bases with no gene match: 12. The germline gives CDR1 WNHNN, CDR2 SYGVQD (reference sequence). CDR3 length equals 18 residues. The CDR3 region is CASSSGTGAVASTDTQYF. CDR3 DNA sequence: TGCGCCAGCAGCTCCGGGACAGGGGCGGTTGCCAGCACAGATACGCAGTATTTT.

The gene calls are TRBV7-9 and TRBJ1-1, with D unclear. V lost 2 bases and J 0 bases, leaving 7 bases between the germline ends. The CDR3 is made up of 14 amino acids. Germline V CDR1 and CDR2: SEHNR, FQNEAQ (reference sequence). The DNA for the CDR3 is TGTGCCAGCAGCTTATCGGGAATGAACACTGAAGCTTTCTTT. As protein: CASSLSGMNTEAFF.

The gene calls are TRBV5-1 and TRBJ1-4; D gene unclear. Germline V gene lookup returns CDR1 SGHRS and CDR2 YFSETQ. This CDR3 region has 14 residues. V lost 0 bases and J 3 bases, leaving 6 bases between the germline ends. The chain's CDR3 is CASSLGHPNEKLFF. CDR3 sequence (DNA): TGCGCCAGCAGCTTGGGGCACCCTAATGAAAAACTGTTTTTT.

CDR3 loop: CASSFSGPGQPQHF. CDR3 nucleotide sequence: TGTGCCAGCAGTTTCTCAGGGCCCGGCCAGCCCCAGCATTTT. J is TRBJ1-5 and V is TRBV27; possibly TRBD1 for D (5 bases). The length of the CDR3 is 14 residues. Between the trimmed V and J ends, which lost 3 bases and 7 bases, there was a span of 13 bases. Germline CDR1 and CDR2: MNHEY and SMNVEV (reference sequence).

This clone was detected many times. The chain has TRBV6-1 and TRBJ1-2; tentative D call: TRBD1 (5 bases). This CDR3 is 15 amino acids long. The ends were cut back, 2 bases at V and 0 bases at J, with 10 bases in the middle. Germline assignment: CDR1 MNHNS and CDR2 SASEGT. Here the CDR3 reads CASSEFTGANYGYTF. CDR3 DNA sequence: TGTGCCAGCAGTGAATTTACGGGGGCTAACTATGGCTACACCTTC.